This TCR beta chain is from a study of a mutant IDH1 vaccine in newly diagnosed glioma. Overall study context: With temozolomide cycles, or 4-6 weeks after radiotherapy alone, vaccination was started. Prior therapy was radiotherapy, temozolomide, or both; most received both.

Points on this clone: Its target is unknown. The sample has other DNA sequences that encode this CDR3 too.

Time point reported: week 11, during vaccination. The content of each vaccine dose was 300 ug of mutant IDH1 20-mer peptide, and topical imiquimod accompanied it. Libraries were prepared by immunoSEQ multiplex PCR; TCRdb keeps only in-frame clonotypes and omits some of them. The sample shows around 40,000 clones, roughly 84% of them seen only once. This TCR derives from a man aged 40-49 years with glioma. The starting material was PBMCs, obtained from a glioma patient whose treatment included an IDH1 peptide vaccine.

The CDR3 here is CASRAGGQGLVSGANVLTF. The CDR3 nucleotides read TGTGCCAGCAGGGCGGGCGGTCAGGGTTTGGTCTCTGGGGCCAACGTCCTGACTTTC. The rearrangement uses TRBV4-2 and TRBJ2-6; D may correspond to TRBD1 or TRBD2 (5 bases each). This CDR3 contains 19 residues. CDR1 and CDR2 (germline): LGHNA, YNFKEQ. The V and J ends lost 6 bases and 0 bases respectively, with 21 bases between them.